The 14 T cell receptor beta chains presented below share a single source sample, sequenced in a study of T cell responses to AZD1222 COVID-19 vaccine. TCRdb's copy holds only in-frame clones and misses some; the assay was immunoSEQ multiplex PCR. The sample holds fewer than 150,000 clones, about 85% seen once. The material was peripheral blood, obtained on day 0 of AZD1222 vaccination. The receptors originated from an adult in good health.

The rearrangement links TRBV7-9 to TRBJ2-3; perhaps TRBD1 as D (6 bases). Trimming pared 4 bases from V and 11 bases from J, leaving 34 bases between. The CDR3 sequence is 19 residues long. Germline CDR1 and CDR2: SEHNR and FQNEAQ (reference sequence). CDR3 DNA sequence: TGTGCCAGCAGCTCTACCTTGAGGACAGCGCTCTACCCATATGGAATGCAGTATTTT. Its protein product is CASSSTLRTALYPYGMQYF.

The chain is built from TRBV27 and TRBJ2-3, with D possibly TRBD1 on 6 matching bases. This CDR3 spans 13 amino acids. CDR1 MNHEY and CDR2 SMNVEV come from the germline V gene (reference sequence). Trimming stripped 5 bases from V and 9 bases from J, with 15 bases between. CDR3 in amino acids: CASSTPGHQTQYF. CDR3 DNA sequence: TGTGCCAGCAGTACTCCGGGACACCAGACGCAGTATTTT.

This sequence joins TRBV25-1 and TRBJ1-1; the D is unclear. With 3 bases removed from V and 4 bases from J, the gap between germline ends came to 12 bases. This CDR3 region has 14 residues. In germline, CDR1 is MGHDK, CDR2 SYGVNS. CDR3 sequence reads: CASSDQAYVTEAFF. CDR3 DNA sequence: TGTGCCAGCAGTGACCAGGCGTACGTCACTGAAGCTTTCTTT.

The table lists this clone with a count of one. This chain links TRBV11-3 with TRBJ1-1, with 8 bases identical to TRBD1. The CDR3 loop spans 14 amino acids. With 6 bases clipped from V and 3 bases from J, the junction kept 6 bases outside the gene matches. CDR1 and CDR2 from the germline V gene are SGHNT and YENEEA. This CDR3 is CASSSTGEDTEAFF. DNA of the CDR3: TGTGCCAGCAGTTCGACAGGGGAGGACACTGAAGCTTTCTTT.

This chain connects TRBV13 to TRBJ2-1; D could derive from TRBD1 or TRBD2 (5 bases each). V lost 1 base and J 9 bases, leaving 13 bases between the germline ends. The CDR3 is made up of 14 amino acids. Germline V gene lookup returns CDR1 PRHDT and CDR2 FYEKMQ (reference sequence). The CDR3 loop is CASSLETSGGEQFF. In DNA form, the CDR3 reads TGTGCCAGCAGCTTAGAGACCTCTGGGGGTGAGCAGTTCTTC.

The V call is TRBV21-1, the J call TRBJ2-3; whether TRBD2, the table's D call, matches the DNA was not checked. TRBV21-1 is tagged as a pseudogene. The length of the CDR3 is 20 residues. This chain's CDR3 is CASSKARERPMWLNTDTQYF. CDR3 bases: TGTGCCAGCAGCAAAGCCCGGGAGAGGCCTATGTGGCTGAACACAGATACGCAGTATTTT.

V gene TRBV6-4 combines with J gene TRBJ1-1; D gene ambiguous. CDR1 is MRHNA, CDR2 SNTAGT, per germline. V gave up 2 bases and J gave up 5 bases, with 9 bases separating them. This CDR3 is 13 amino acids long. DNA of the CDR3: TGTGCCAGCAGTGACAGGGAGTCGACTGAAGCTTTCTTT. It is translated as CASSDRESTEAFF.

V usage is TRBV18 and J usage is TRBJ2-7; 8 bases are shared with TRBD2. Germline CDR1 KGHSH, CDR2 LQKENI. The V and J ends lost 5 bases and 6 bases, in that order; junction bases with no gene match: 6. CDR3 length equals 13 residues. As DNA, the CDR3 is TGTGCCAGCTCATTCGGGGGGGCGGCCGAGCAGTACTTC. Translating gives CASSFGGAAEQYF.

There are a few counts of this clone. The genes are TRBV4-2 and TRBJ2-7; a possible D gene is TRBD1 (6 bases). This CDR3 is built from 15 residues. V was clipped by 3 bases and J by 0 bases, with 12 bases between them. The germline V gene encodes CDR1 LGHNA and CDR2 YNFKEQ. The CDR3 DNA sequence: TGTGCCAGCAGCCAGAGGACAGAGCCCTCCTACGAGCAGTACTTC. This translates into CASSQRTEPSYEQYF.

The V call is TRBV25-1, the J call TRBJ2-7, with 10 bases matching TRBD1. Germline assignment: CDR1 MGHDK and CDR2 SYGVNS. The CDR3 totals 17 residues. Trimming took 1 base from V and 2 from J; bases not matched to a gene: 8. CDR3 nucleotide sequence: TGTGCCAGCAGTGAATTCCCCGCCGGGACAGGGGCCTACGAGCAGTACTTC. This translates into CASSEFPAGTGAYEQYF.

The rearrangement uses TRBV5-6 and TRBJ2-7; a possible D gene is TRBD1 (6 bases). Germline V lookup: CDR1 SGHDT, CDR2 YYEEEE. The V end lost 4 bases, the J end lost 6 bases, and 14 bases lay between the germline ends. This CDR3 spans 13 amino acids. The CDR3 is CASSRTVGPEQYF. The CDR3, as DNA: TGTGCCAGCAGCCGGACAGTGGGGCCCGAGCAGTACTTC.

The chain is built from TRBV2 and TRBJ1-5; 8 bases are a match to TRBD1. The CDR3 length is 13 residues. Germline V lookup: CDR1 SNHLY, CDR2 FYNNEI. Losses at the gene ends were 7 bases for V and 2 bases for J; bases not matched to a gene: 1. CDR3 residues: CASMDRGNQPQHF. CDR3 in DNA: TGTGCCAGCATGGACAGGGGCAATCAGCCCCAGCATTTT.

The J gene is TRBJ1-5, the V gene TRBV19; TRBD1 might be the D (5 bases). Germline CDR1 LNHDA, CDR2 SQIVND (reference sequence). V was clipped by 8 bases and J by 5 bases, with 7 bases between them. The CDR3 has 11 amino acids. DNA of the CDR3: TGTGCCAGTGGGACTTATCAGCCCCAGCATTTT. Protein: CASGTYQPQHF.

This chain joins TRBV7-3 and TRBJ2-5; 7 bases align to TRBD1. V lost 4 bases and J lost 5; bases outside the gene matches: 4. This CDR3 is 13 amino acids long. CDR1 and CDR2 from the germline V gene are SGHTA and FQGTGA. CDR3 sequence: CASSSTGSETQYF. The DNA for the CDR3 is TGTGCCAGCAGCTCGACAGGGAGCGAGACCCAGTACTTC.